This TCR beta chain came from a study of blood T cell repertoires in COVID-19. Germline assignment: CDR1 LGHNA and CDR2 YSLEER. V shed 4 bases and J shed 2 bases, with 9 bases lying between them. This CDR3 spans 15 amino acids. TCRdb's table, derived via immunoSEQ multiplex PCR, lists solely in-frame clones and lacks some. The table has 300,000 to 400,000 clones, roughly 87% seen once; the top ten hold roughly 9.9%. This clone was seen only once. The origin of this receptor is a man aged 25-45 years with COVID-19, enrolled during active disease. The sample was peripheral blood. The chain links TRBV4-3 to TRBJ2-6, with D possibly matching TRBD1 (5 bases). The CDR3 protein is CASSRRAPGANVLTF. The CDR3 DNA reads TGCGCCAGCAGCCGCAGGGCCCCTGGGGCCAACGTCCTGACTTTC.